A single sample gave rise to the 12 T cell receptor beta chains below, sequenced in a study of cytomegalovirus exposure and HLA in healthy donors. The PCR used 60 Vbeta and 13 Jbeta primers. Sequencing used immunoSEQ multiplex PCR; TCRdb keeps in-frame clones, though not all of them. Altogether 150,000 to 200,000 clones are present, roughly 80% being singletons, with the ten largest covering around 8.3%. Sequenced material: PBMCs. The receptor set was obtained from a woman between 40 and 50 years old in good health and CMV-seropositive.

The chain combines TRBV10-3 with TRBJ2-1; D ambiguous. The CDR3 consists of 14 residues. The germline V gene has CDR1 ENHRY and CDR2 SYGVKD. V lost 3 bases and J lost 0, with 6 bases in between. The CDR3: CAISEASSYNEQFF. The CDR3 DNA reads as TGTGCCATCAGTGAAGCGAGCTCCTACAATGAGCAGTTCTTC.

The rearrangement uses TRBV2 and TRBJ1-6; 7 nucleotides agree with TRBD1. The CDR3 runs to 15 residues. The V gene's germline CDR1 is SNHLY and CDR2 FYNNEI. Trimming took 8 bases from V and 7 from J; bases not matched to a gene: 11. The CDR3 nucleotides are TGTGCCAGCCAAAGTTTGGGACAGTGGAATTCACCCCTCCACTTT. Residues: CASQSLGQWNSPLHF.

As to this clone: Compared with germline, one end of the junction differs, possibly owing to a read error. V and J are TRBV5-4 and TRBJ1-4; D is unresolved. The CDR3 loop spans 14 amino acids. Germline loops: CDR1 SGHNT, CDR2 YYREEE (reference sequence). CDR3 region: CASSRGTTNEKLLF. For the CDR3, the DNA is TGTGCCAGCAGCCGAGGAACAACTAATGAAAAACTGCTTTTT.

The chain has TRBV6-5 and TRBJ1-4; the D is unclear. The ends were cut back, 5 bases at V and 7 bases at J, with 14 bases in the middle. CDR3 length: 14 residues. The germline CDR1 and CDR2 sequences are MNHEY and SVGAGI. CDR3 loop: CASSDFGRSEKLFF. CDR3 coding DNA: TGTGCCAGCAGTGATTTCGGGAGGTCTGAAAAACTGTTTTTT.

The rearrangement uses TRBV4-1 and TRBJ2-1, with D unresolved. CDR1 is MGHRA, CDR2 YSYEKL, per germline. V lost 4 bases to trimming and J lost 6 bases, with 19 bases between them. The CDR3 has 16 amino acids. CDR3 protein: CASSLVYGSLSNEQFF. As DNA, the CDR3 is TGCGCCAGCAGCCTCGTATACGGGTCCCTTTCCAATGAGCAGTTCTTC.

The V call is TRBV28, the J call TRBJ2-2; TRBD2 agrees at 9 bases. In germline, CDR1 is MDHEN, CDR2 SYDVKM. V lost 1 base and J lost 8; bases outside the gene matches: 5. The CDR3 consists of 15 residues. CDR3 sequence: CASSLFGAGGGELFF. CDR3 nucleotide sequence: TGTGCCAGCAGTTTATTTGGTGCGGGAGGGGGGGAGCTGTTTTTT.

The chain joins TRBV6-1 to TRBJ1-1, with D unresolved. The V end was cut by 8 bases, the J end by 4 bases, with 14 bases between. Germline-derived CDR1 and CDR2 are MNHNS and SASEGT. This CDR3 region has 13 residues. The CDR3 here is CASPAREVTEAFF. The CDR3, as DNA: TGTGCCAGCCCCGCTCGGGAGGTCACTGAAGCTTTCTTT.

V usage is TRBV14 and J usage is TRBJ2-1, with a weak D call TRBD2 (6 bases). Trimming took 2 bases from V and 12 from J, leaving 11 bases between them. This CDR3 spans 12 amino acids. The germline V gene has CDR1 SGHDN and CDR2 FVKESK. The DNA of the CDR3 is TGTGCCAGCAGCCAATTTACGGAGGGGCAGTTCTTC. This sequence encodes CASSQFTEGQFF.

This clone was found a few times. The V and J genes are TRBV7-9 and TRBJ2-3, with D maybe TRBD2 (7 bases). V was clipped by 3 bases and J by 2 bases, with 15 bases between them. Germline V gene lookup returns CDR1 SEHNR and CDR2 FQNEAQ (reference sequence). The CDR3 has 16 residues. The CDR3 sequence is CASSLGGPLTTDTQYF. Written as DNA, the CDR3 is TGTGCCAGCAGCTTGGGGGGGCCTCTTACCACAGATACGCAGTATTTT.

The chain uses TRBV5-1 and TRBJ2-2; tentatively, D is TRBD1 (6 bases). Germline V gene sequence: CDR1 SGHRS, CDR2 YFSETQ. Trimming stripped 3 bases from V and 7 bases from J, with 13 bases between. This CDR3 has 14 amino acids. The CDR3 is CASSSQGTGGELFF. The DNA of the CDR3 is TGCGCCAGCAGCTCACAGGGAACTGGCGGGGAGCTGTTTTTT.

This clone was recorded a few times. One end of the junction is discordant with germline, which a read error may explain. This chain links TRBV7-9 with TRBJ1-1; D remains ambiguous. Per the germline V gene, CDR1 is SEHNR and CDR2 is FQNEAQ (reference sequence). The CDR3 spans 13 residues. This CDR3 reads CSSSLARVTEAFF. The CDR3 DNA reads TGTTCCAGCAGCTTAGCGAGGGTCACTGAAGCTTTCTTT.

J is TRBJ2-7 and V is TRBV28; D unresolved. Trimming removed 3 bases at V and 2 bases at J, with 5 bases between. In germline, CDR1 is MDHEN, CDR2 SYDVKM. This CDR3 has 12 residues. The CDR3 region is CASSFSPYEQYF. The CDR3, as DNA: TGTGCCAGCAGTTTTAGCCCCTACGAGCAGTACTTC.